This T cell receptor beta chain was sequenced for a study of cytomegalovirus exposure and HLA in healthy donors. The PCR ran on 60 Vbeta and 13 Jbeta primers. The repertoire was sequenced with immunoSEQ multiplex PCR; TCRdb's copy has only in-frame clones and lacks some. The data show around 120,000 clones, approximately 80% seen once. Nominally healthy donors provided the samples, though records likely missed some immune exposures. This CDR3 spans 15 amino acids. The trim removed 5 bases at V and 5 bases at J, leaving 8 bases unmatched. Germline-derived CDR1 and CDR2 are SGHTA and FQGTGA. The sample was PBMCs. J is TRBJ2-7 and V is TRBV7-3; 11 nucleotides agree with TRBD2. This clonotype was sampled from a girl aged 2 to 10 in good health and CMV-seronegative. CDR3 in amino acids: CASSQYSGGADEQYF. CDR3 DNA sequence: TGTGCCAGCAGCCAGTATAGCGGGGGGGCCGACGAGCAGTACTTC.